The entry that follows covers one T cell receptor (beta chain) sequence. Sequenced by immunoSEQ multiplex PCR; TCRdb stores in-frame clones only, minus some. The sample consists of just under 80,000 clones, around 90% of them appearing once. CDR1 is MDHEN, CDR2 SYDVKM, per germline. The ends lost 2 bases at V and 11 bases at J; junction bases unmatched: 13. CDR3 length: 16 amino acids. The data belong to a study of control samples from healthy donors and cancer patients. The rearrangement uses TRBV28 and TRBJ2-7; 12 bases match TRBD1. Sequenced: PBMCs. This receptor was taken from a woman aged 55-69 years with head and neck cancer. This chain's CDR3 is CASSLLTWDRGLGEYF. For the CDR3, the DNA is TGTGCCAGCAGTTTACTCACTTGGGACAGGGGGCTCGGCGAGTACTTC.